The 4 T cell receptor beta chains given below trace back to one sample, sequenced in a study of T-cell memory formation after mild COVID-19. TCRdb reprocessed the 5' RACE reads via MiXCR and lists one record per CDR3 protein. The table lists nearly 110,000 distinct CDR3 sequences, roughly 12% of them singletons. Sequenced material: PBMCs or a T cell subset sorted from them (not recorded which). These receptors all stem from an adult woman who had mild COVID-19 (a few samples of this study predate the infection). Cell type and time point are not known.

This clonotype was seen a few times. The CDR3 here is CASSEYLVPDTQYF. The CDR3 DNA is TGTGCCAGCAGTGAATACCTAGTGCCAGATACGCAGTATTTT. This chain uses TRBV2 with TRBJ2-3, with D unresolved. Trimming removed 2 bases from V and 4 bases from J, with 10 bases in between. The CDR3 loop spans 14 amino acids. Germline V gene data show CDR1 as SNHLY and CDR2 as FYNNEI.

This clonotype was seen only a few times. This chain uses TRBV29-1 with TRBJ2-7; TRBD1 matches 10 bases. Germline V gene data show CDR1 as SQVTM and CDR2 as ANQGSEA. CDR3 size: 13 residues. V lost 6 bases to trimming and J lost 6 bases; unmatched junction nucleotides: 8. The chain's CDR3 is CSVTGTGDSEQYF. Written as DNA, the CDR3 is TGCAGCGTGACCGGGACAGGGGATAGCGAGCAGTACTTC.

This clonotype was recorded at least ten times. CDR3 sequence reads: CASSYGSYNEQFF. As DNA, the CDR3 is TGCGCCAGCAGCTACGGCTCCTACAATGAGCAGTTCTTC. The chain joins TRBV4-3 to TRBJ2-1, with D hard to call. This CDR3 comprises 13 residues. V was clipped by 5 bases and J by 0 bases, with 5 bases between them. From germline, CDR1 is LGHNA and CDR2 YSLEER.

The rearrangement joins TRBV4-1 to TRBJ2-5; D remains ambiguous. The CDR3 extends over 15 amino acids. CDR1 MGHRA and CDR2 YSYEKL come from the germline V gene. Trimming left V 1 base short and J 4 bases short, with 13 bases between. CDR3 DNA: TGCGCCAGCAGCCAAGGTCGAGGAACGGGAGAGACCCAGTACTTC. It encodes CASSQGRGTGETQYF.